This entry is about one T cell receptor beta chain. Its antigen is not known. The sample originates from a study of human T cells and chemical hapten exposure. Study background: Sensitization was performed using 2% DPC on a 2 cm by 2 cm upper inner arm skin site. Patients had diphenylcyclopropenone applied to the scalp weekly throughout the approximately 25-week study. Study findings and constraints: Significantly greater numbers of large CDR3 similarity clusters came from expanded TCRs than from controls.

TCRdb ran MiXCR on the RACE reads and lists one entry per CDR3 protein. The sample has about 70,000 distinct CDR3 sequences, about 8.5% seen once. Described time point: patch test 2, 6 weeks after DPC sensitization. Treatment defined: therapeutic diphenylcyclopropenone sensitization with weekly scalp DPC. The germline V gene has CDR1 DFQATT and CDR2 SNEGSKA (reference sequence). There are 15 residues in the CDR3. Trimming cost V 4 bases and J 0 bases, with 12 bases left between them. This chain joins TRBV20-1 and TRBJ1-4, with unresolved D. This sequence was found in a woman aged 50 to 60 with alopecia areata. Some clones in this sample may be carry-over from other donors' samples. This specimen was whole blood, taken in connection with sensitization to the hapten diphenylcyclopropenone (DPC). The CDR3 spells CSATPGSATNEKLFF. For the CDR3, the DNA is TGCAGTGCTACCCCGGGCTCCGCAACTAATGAAAAACTGTTTTTT.